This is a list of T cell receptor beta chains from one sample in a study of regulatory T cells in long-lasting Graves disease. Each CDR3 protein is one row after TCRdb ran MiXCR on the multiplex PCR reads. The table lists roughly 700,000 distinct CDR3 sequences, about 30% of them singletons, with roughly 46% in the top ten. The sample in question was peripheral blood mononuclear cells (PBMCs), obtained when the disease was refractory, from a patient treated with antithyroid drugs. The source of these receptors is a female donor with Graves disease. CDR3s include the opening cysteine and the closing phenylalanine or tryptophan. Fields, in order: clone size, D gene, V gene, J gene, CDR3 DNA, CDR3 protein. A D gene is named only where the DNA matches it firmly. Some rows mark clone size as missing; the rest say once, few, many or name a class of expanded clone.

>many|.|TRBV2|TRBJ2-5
TGTGCCAGCAGGGTGGACACCGCCAGGGCAACCCAGTACTTC
CASRVDTARATQYF
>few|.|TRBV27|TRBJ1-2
TGTGCCAGCAGTTTAAAGGGATCCTTAGGCTACACCTTC
CASSLKGSLGYTF
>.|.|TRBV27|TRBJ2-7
TGTGCCAGCAGTCGAATACAGGGCTACGAGCAGTACTTC
CASSRIQGYEQYF
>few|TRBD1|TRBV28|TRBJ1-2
TGTGCCAGCAGTTTCGGCAGGGGGGTCTATGGCTACACCTTC
CASSFGRGVYGYTF
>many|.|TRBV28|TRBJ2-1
TGTGCCAGCAGTTTATTAGGGGGTTACAATGAGCAGTTCTTC
CASSLLGGYNEQFF
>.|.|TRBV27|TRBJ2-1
TGTGCCAGCTCTAGTGGCGGGTACAATGAGCAGTTCTTC
CASSSGGYNEQFF
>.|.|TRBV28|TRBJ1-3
TGTGCCAGCAGTTTAAAAGGGGCCGGAAACACCATATATTTT
CASSLKGAGNTIYF
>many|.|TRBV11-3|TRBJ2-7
TGTGCCAGCAGCCGAGGGGAATCCTACGAGCAGTACTTC
CASSRGESYEQYF
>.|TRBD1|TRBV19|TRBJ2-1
TGTGCCACCAAGGGGGCGCGCAATGAGCAGTTCTTC
CATKGARNEQFF
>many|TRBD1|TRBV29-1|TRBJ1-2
TGCAGCGTAACCGACAGGGTTGGTGGCTACACCTTC
CSVTDRVGGYTF
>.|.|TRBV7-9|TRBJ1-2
TGTGCCAGCAGCTTCGAGGGCGGACTTAACTATGGCTACACCTTC
CASSFEGGLNYGYTF
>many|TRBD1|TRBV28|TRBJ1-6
TGTGCCACTACGACAGGGGGCTATAATTCACCCCTCCACTTT
CATTTGGYNSPLHF
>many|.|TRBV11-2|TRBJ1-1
TGTGCCAGCAGCCTCCGATTGGGGTTGAGAGCTTTCTTT
CASSLRLGLRAFF
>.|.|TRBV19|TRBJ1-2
TGTGCCAGTAGTATAGAGGCGGGGAACTATGGCTACACCTTC
CASSIEAGNYGYTF
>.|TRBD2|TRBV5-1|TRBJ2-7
TGCGCCAGCATTGGACTAGCGGGAACCGAGCAGTACTTC
CASIGLAGTEQYF
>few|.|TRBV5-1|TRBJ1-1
TGCGCCAGCAGCTCCACTCAGGGGACCACTGAAGCTTTCTTT
CASSSTQGTTEAFF
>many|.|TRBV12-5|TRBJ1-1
TGTGCTAGTGGTTTGTCCTTGTTCACTGAAGCTTTCTTT
CASGLSLFTEAFF
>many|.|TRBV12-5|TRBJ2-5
TGTGCTAGTGGTTTGGTGACTGCCCGGGCGACCCAGTACTTC
CASGLVTARATQYF
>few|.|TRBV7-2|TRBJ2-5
TGTGCCAGCAGCCATAGCTGGGAGACCCAGTACTTC
CASSHSWETQYF
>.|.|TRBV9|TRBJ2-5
TGTGCCAGCAGCGCCAATCTAGAGACCCAGTACTTC
CASSANLETQYF
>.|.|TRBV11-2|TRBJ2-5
TGTGCCAGCAGCCGGGCCCCGGGGGAGACCCAGTACTTC
CASSRAPGETQYF
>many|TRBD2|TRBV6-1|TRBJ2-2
TGTGCCAGCACCCAAAGGGGGACTAGCGGGACGAACACCGGGGAGCTGTTTTTT
CASTQRGTSGTNTGELFF
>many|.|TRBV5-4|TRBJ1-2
TGTGCCAGCAGCCAGGAGGGGCAGGATGGCTACACCTTC
CASSQEGQDGYTF
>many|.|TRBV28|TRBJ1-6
TGTGCCAGCAGTTTCGGAACAGGGAGGAGTTCACCCCTCCACTTT
CASSFGTGRSSPLHF
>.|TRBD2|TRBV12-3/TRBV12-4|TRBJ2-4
TGTGCCAGCAGCACGGGACTAGGGTACGACATTCAGTACTTC
CASSTGLGYDIQYF
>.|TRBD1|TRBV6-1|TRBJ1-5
TGTGCCAGCAAGGACAGGGGGGGATCCCAGCATTTT
CASKDRGGSQHF
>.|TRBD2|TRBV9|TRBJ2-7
TGTGCCAGCAGCCACACTAGCGGACCCTACGAGCAGTACTTC
CASSHTSGPYEQYF
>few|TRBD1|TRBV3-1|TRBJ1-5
TGTGCCAGCAGCCAAGGGACAGGGGGGAGCCAGCCCCAGCATTTT
CASSQGTGGSQPQHF
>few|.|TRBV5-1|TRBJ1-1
TGCGCCAGCAGCTCGGGAGAAACTGAAGCTTTCTTT
CASSSGETEAFF
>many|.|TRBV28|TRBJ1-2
TGTGCCAGCAGCCTCTGGACGTCGGGGGGGGATGGCTACACCTTC
CASSLWTSGGDGYTF
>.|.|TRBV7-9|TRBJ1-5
TGTGCCAGCAGCCCCGACGCAGGGGACAATCAGCCCCAGCATTTT
CASSPDAGDNQPQHF
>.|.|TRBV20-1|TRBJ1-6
TGCAGTGCTAGAGATCCCCAGGGCGGATCACCCCTCCACTTT
CSARDPQGGSPLHF
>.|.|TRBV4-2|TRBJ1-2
TGTGCCAGCAGCCAAGATGGGGGGCGAGGGGGCTACACCTTC
CASSQDGGRGGYTF
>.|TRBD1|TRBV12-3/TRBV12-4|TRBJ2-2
TGTGCCAGCAGATTCCGGGACAGGGGGACCGGGGAGCTGTTTTTT
CASRFRDRGTGELFF
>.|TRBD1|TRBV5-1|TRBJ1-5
TGCGCCAGCAGCTTGGACAGGGGCAGCGGACAGCCCCAGCATTTT
CASSLDRGSGQPQHF
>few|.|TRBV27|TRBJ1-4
TGTGCCAGCGCAATCCGCGCGGGACCAAAACTGTTTTTT
CASAIRAGPKLFF
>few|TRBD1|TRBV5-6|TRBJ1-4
TGTGCCAGCAGCCAGGACAGGGTTGAAAAACTGTTTTTT
CASSQDRVEKLFF
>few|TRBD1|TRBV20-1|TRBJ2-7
TGCAGTGCTTTACAGGGGGCCCTCTCCTACGAGCAGTACTTC
CSALQGALSYEQYF
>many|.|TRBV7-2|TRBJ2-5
TGTGCCAGCTCCCCCGAGGTAGAGACCCAGTACTTC
CASSPEVETQYF
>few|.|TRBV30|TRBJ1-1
TGTGCCTGGAGAGTGGACAGTACGAACACTGAAGCTTTCTTT
CAWRVDSTNTEAFF
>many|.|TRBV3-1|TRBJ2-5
TGTGCCAGCAGCCAAGATGAGGGAAGCCAAGAGACCCAGTACTTC
CASSQDEGSQETQYF
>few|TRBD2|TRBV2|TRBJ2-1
TGTGCCAGCAGGGAGCGGGGGTCCTACAATGAGCAGTTCTTC
CASRERGSYNEQFF
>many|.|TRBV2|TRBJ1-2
TGTGCCAGCTGGAATATGGGCCCTTCCTATGGCTACACCTTC
CASWNMGPSYGYTF
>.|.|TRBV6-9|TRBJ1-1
TGTGCCGGCAGTTACGCAGGGGATAACACTGAAGCTTTCTTT
CAGSYAGDNTEAFF